Sequencing of this T cell receptor (beta chain) was carried out in a study of blood T cell repertoires in COVID-19. Study information: T cells, B-cell-depleted T cells, or PBMCs provided the cDNA or gDNA that served as material.

As to this clone: The junction shows a germline mismatch at one end, possibly a read error.

As handled by the study authors: Estimation of nucleated cell counts relied on the amplification of reference gene primers. Sequencing was performed with immunoSEQ multiplex PCR; in TCRdb, only in-frame clones are kept and a portion is missing. The V and J calls and clone size are taken from that table; D and trimming were inferred from the DNA. The sample carries hundreds of thousands of clones, about nine tenths recorded once. Specimen: peripheral blood. The source of this sequence is a woman younger than 35 with acute or convalescent COVID-19.

The CDR3 sequence is CASSYSGGPGFGLLF. DNA of the CDR3: TGTGCCAGCAGTTACTCCGGGGGTCCCGGGTTCGGCCTCCTCTTC. The genes are TRBV6-5 and TRBJ1-2, with D tentatively TRBD1 (5 bases). Per germline, CDR1 MNHEY and CDR2 SVGAGI. This CDR3 region has 15 residues.